Listed below are T cell receptor beta chains from one sample, sequenced in a study of blood T cell repertoires in COVID-19. Method: immunoSEQ multiplex PCR; TCRdb's copy keeps in-frame clones and lacks some. Among 30,000 to 50,000 clones listed, roughly 78% were seen once. The sequencing sample was made of peripheral blood. The receptors shown here come from a man older than 75 with active or convalescent COVID-19. CDR3s include the opening cysteine and the closing phenylalanine or tryptophan. D genes are given only for firm matches. Not all rows give a size; the values are once, few, many and, for expanded clones, a class.

V: TRBV5-1; size: .; J: TRBJ2-7; length: 15; D: TRBD2; DNA: TGCGCCAGCAGCTGGACACTAGCGGGAGTCTACGAGCAGTACTTC; CDR3: CASSWTLAGVYEQYF
V: TRBV6-5; size: .; J: TRBJ1-3; length: 13; D: .; DNA: TGTGCCAGCAGTTACCGCGAAGGAAACACCATATATTTT; CDR3: CASSYREGNTIYF
V: TRBV4-2; size: few; J: TRBJ1-1; length: 15; D: .; DNA: TGTGCCAGCAGCCAAGATTCCAGGGAAGGCACTGAAGCTTTCTTT; CDR3: CASSQDSREGTEAFF
V: TRBV27; size: .; J: TRBJ2-3; length: 17; D: TRBD1; DNA: TGTGCCAGCAGTCCAATCATCCGGGACAGGAACACAGATACGCAGTATTTT; CDR3: CASSPIIRDRNTDTQYF
V: TRBV20-1; size: .; J: TRBJ1-5; length: 11; D: .; DNA: TGCAGTGCTAGAGATCGCCAGGGTCTGCATTTT; CDR3: CSARDRQGLHF
V: TRBV28; size: .; J: TRBJ1-2; length: 12; D: .; DNA: TGTGCCAGCAGTCCCACAGGGTCCGGCTACACCTTC; CDR3: CASSPTGSGYTF
V: TRBV14; size: .; J: TRBJ1-2; length: 14; D: TRBD1; DNA: TGTGCCAGCAGCCTACGGACAGGGGGCTATGGCTACACCTTC; CDR3: CASSLRTGGYGYTF
V: TRBV27; size: once; J: TRBJ2-3; length: 14; D: .; DNA: TGTGCCAGCAGTAGGGGCTTCATCACAGATACGCAGTATTTT; CDR3: CASSRGFITDTQYF
V: TRBV7-2; size: .; J: TRBJ1-5; length: 15; D: TRBD1; DNA: TGTGCCAGCAGCTCGGGGACAGGGTCAAATCAGCCCCAGCATTTT; CDR3: CASSSGTGSNQPQHF
V: TRBV4-3; size: few; J: TRBJ1-2; length: 17; D: TRBD1; DNA: TGCGCCAGCAGCCAATCCCTCGCCGGGCACAGGGGCTATGGCTACACCTTC; CDR3: CASSQSLAGHRGYGYTF
V: TRBV5-6; size: .; J: TRBJ1-1; length: 15; D: .; DNA: TGTGCCAGCAGCCGGGACACGGGGTGGAACACTGAAGCTTTCTTT; CDR3: CASSRDTGWNTEAFF
V: TRBV19; size: .; J: TRBJ2-7; length: 13; D: TRBD1; DNA: TGTGCCAGTAGTACATTCGGACAGGAAGAACAGTACTTC; CDR3: CASSTFGQEEQYF
V: TRBV14; size: .; J: TRBJ2-7; length: 15; D: TRBD1; DNA: TGTGCCAGCAGCCCCAGGACAGGTCATTCCTACGAGCAGTACTTC; CDR3: CASSPRTGHSYEQYF
V: TRBV18; size: .; J: TRBJ2-5; length: 13; D: .; DNA: TGTGCCAGCTCTCCCGGGAGCCAAGAGACCCAGTACTTC; CDR3: CASSPGSQETQYF
V: TRBV6-5; size: .; J: TRBJ2-7; length: 15; D: .; DNA: TGTGCCAGCAGCTCCCAATGGTGGACATCCTACGAGCAGTACTTC; CDR3: CASSSQWWTSYEQYF
V: TRBV29-1; size: .; J: TRBJ2-2; length: 15; D: TRBD2; DNA: TGCAGCGTTGGGCGCGGGGGGCCGAACACCGGGGAGCTGTTTTTT; CDR3: CSVGRGGPNTGELFF
V: TRBV2; size: .; J: TRBJ2-3; length: 14; D: TRBD1; DNA: TGTGCCAGCAGTTTTTGGGACAGGGCGGATACGCAGTATTTT; CDR3: CASSFWDRADTQYF
V: TRBV18; size: .; J: TRBJ1-5; length: 15; D: .; DNA: TGTGCCAGCTCACTCCGACAGGATAGCAATCAGCCCCAGCATTTT; CDR3: CASSLRQDSNQPQHF
V: TRBV7-8; size: .; J: TRBJ2-7; length: 15; D: TRBD2; DNA: TGTGCCAGCAGCTTCAGGAGACTAGCGGGTGACGAGCAGTACTTC; CDR3: CASSFRRLAGDEQYF
V: TRBV5-1; size: once; J: TRBJ1-4; length: 14; D: TRBD1; DNA: TGCGCCAGCAGCTCAACAGGGGGCTCTGAAAAACTGTTTTTT; CDR3: CASSSTGGSEKLFF
V: TRBV4-3; size: once; J: TRBJ2-7; length: 14; D: .; DNA: TGCGCCAGCAGCCAAGGGAGGCAGGAGGGAGAGCAGTACTTC; CDR3: CASSQGRQEGEQYF
V: TRBV28; size: .; J: TRBJ1-5; length: 16; D: TRBD1; DNA: TGTGCCAGCAGCCGCGATGGACAGGGGATCCGTCAGCCCCAGCATTTT; CDR3: CASSRDGQGIRQPQHF
V: TRBV7-2; size: .; J: TRBJ1-2; length: 18; D: TRBD1; DNA: TGTGCCAGCAGCTTAGCCCCTGGGACAGGGGCTACTGGGGGTGGCTACACCTTC; CDR3: CASSLAPGTGATGGGYTF
V: TRBV10-3; size: .; J: TRBJ2-3; length: 14; D: TRBD2; DNA: TGTGCCACCCTCCCGGGACTAGTTGTAGATACGCAGTATTTT; CDR3: CATLPGLVVDTQYF
V: TRBV29-1; size: once; J: TRBJ2-7; length: 16; D: TRBD1; DNA: TGCAGCGTTGAAGGTACCCGGGACAGGGACTCCTACGAGCAGTACTTC; CDR3: CSVEGTRDRDSYEQYF
V: TRBV6-5; size: .; J: TRBJ2-1; length: 15; D: TRBD2; DNA: TGTGCCAGCAGCCAGACGGAGCGGGAGAGTAATGAGCAGTTCTTC; CDR3: CASSQTERESNEQFF
V: TRBV7-9; size: .; J: TRBJ1-1; length: 13; D: .; DNA: TGTGCCAGCAGTCCAGATATGAACACTGAAGCTTTCTTT; CDR3: CASSPDMNTEAFF
V: TRBV5-1; size: .; J: TRBJ1-1; length: 13; D: .; DNA: TGCGCCAGCAGCCCGGGACAGAACACTGAAGCTTTCTTT; CDR3: CASSPGQNTEAFF
V: TRBV7-9; size: .; J: TRBJ2-7; length: 14; D: TRBD1; DNA: TGTGCCAGCAGCCCGCCAGGGGGCTCCTACGAGCAGTACTTC; CDR3: CASSPPGGSYEQYF
V: TRBV9; size: .; J: TRBJ2-2; length: 15; D: TRBD2; DNA: TGTGCCAGCACCTGGACTAGCGGGGACACCGGGGAGCTGTTTTTT; CDR3: CASTWTSGDTGELFF
V: TRBV28; size: .; J: TRBJ1-1; length: 14; D: TRBD1; DNA: TGTGCCACCGCGACAGGGGCGACGAACACTGAAGCTTTCTTT; CDR3: CATATGATNTEAFF
V: TRBV18; size: .; J: TRBJ2-6; length: 16; D: .; DNA: TGTGCCAGCTCAAAGATACAGGGTGAAGGGGCCAACGTCCTGACTTTC; CDR3: CASSKIQGEGANVLTF
V: TRBV5-6; size: .; J: TRBJ1-2; length: 15; D: .; DNA: TGTGCCAGCAGCTCGGGTCTCCACTATGACTATGGCTACACCTTC; CDR3: CASSSGLHYDYGYTF
V: TRBV6-1; size: .; J: TRBJ1-5; length: 15; D: TRBD1; DNA: TGTGCCAGCAGTTGGGGGACAGTAACTTATCAGCCCCAGCATTTT; CDR3: CASSWGTVTYQPQHF
V: TRBV6-2/TRBV6-3; size: few; J: TRBJ2-5; length: 13; D: .; DNA: TGTGCCAGCAGTTCCGGGACAAAAGAGACCCAGTACTTC; CDR3: CASSSGTKETQYF
V: TRBV14; size: .; J: TRBJ2-3; length: 17; D: .; DNA: TGTGCCAGCAGCCAAGGGGTTGTGGCACTAAGCACAGATACGCAGTATTTT; CDR3: CASSQGVVALSTDTQYF
V: TRBV7-9; size: few; J: TRBJ1-1; length: 13; D: .; DNA: TGTGCCAGCAGCTTAGGGACAGACACTGAAGCTTTCTTT; CDR3: CASSLGTDTEAFF
V: TRBV6-5; size: few; J: TRBJ2-5; length: 16; D: TRBD1; DNA: TGTGCCAGCAGTTACCGCAACAGGGGTAGGGGAGAGACCCAGTACTTC; CDR3: CASSYRNRGRGETQYF
V: TRBV7-2; size: once; J: TRBJ2-3; length: 16; D: TRBD2; DNA: TGTGCCAGCAGCTTACGCTGGCGGGGGGACACAGATACGCAGTATTTT; CDR3: CASSLRWRGDTDTQYF
V: TRBV7-3; size: .; J: TRBJ2-5; length: 13; D: TRBD2; DNA: TGTGCCAGCAGCTCCCGGGGAGGGGAGACCCAGTACTTC; CDR3: CASSSRGGETQYF
V: TRBV2; size: .; J: TRBJ2-2; length: 17; D: .; DNA: TGTGCCAGCAGCCCTTCAAGTCAGGGGCTTAGCACCGGGGAGCTGTTTTTT; CDR3: CASSPSSQGLSTGELFF
V: TRBV28; size: .; J: TRBJ2-5; length: 15; D: .; DNA: TGTGCCAGCAGTTTATCTGGACACAGTGTAGAGACCCAGTACTTC; CDR3: CASSLSGHSVETQYF